The rows below give T cell receptor beta chains drawn from one sample of a study of beta chain features in type 1 diabetes. Here immunoSEQ multiplex PCR was the method, and the copy in TCRdb shows in-frame clones only, minus some. The sample includes 95,000 to 150,000 clones, about 16% of them seen just once. Sequencing was done on a sample of central memory CD4+ T cells from blood. These receptor sequences come from a man younger than 45 with type 1 diabetes. Both conserved end residues are part of each CDR3. A D gene is named only where the DNA matches it firmly. The size field is filled for only some rows; it gives once, few, many or a size class.

>TRBV28|-|-|TRBJ1-6
CASSSGSKTPLHF
TGTGCCAGCAGTTCCGGGTCGAAAACACCCCTCCACTTT
>TRBV7-9|-|-|TRBJ2-1
CASSLVGGSLSDEQFF
TGTGCCAGCAGCTTAGTTGGCGGGTCCTTATCCGATGAGCAGTTCTTC
>TRBV25-1|-|few|TRBJ2-7
CASVVYEQYF
TGTGCCAGCGTCGTATACGAGCAGTACTTC
>TRBV7-6|-|many|TRBJ2-4
CASSLVEGTGDIQYF
TGTGCCAGCAGCTTAGTAGAGGGGACGGGAGACATTCAGTACTTC
>TRBV7-2|-|few|TRBJ1-5
CASSLEAVNQPQHF
TGTGCCAGCAGCTTGGAGGCAGTCAATCAGCCCCAGCATTTT
>TRBV7-8|TRBD2|few|TRBJ2-1
CASSLLADHFDNEQFF
TGTGCCAGCAGCTTACTAGCGGACCACTTCGACAATGAGCAGTTCTTC
>TRBV5-1|-|-|TRBJ2-2
CASRSTPTNTGELFF
TGCGCCAGCAGGAGTACTCCAACGAACACCGGGGAGCTGTTTTTT
>TRBV5-1|-|few|TRBJ1-1
CASSLEGHLNTEAFF
TGCGCCAGCAGCTTGGAGGGACACTTGAACACTGAAGCTTTCTTT
>TRBV5-4|TRBD1|-|TRBJ2-1
CASTDARGQGSNEQFF
TGTGCCAGCACCGATGCACGGGGACAGGGGAGCAATGAGCAGTTCTTC
>TRBV7-2|-|-|TRBJ2-7
CASSNPPGHNYEQYF
TGTGCCAGCAGCAATCCCCCAGGACATAACTACGAGCAGTACTTC
>TRBV19|TRBD2|-|TRBJ2-3
CASSSSRLAGTAQIDTQYF
TGTGCCAGTAGCAGCTCCCGGCTAGCGGGGACCGCACAGATTGATACGCAGTATTTT
>TRBV2|TRBD2|few|TRBJ2-2
CASSAGTSRYTGELFF
TGTGCCAGCAGTGCTGGGACTAGCAGATACACCGGGGAGCTGTTTTTT
>TRBV11-2|TRBD1|-|TRBJ1-2
CASSEDRGYGYTF
TGTGCCAGCAGCGAGGACAGGGGATATGGCTACACCTTC
>TRBV4-3|TRBD2|many|TRBJ2-1
CASSWWKRGTSVHEQFF
TGCGCCAGCAGCTGGTGGAAGCGGGGGACCTCAGTCCATGAGCAGTTCTTC
>TRBV4-2|TRBD1|-|TRBJ1-6
CASSGLGQGNSPLHF
TGTGCCAGCAGCGGCCTGGGACAGGGTAATTCACCCCTCCACTTT
>TRBV7-2|-|few|TRBJ1-1
CASSFDTEAFF
TGTGCCAGCAGCTTCGACACTGAAGCTTTCTTT
>TRBV5-1|-|few|TRBJ1-1
CASSLHGVNTEAFF
TGCGCCAGCAGCTTGCACGGGGTGAACACTGAAGCTTTCTTT
>TRBV30|-|-|TRBJ2-5
CAWGPQVETQYF
TGTGCCTGGGGACCCCAAGTGGAGACCCAGTACTTC
>TRBV7-2|TRBD1|-|TRBJ1-2
CASSLDRVVGYTF
TGTGCCAGCAGCTTGGACAGGGTGGTCGGCTACACCTTC
>TRBV9|-|once|TRBJ1-6
CASSAQQGYNSPLHF
TGTGCCAGCAGCGCGCAACAGGGTTACAATTCACCCCTCCACTTT
>TRBV6-6|-|few|TRBJ2-6
CASPQGSGANVLTF
TGTGCCAGTCCACAGGGTTCTGGGGCCAACGTCCTGACTTTC
>TRBV7-7|TRBD2|-|TRBJ2-1
CASSPGLATEQFF
TGTGCCAGCAGTCCCGGACTAGCGACCGAGCAGTTCTTC
>TRBV29-1|-|few|TRBJ2-1
CSVDQGSYNEQFF
TGCAGCGTTGACCAGGGCTCATACAATGAGCAGTTCTTC
>TRBV5-4|TRBD1|-|TRBJ2-6
CASSPGQGAPGANVLTF
TGTGCCAGCAGCCCAGGACAGGGGGCGCCTGGGGCCAACGTCCTGACTTTC
>TRBV5-1|-|-|TRBJ2-3
CASSLGSGEDTQYF
TGCGCCAGCAGCTTGGGATCCGGGGAAGATACGCAGTATTTT
>TRBV7-9|TRBD1|-|TRBJ2-1
CASSSNVRDSMGNEQFF
TGTGCCAGCAGCTCCAACGTCCGGGACAGCATGGGGAATGAGCAGTTCTTC
>TRBV5-4|-|-|TRBJ2-3
CASSLTSTDTQYF
TGTGCCAGCAGCCTTACTAGCACAGATACGCAGTATTTT
>TRBV9|-|-|TRBJ1-1
CASSARVNTEAFF
TGTGCCAGCAGCGCCCGTGTGAACACTGAAGCTTTCTTT
>TRBV29-1|-|-|TRBJ2-1
CSVGPNEQFF
TGCAGCGTTGGGCCAAATGAGCAGTTCTTC
>TRBV20-1|-|-|TRBJ2-3
CSASQGDTQYF
TGCAGTGCTTCCCAGGGGGATACGCAGTATTTT
>TRBV2|TRBD1|few|TRBJ1-1
CASRTGGLEAFF
TGTGCCAGCAGGACAGGGGGCCTTGAAGCTTTCTTT
>TRBV6-1|-|few|TRBJ2-3
CASKVLASSTDTQYF
TGTGCCAGCAAGGTGCTAGCGAGTAGCACAGATACGCAGTATTTT
>TRBV9|-|few|TRBJ1-1
CASSVISGMNTEAFF
TGTGCCAGCAGCGTAATTTCGGGGATGAACACTGAAGCTTTCTTT
>TRBV4-2|-|-|TRBJ2-3
CASSQEVGVATPRKGDTQYF
TGTGCCAGCAGCCAAGAAGTCGGAGTCGCGACTCCTAGAAAAGGAGATACGCAGTATTTT
>TRBV5-6|-|-|TRBJ2-7
CASSLGGPNLQEQYF
TGTGCCAGCAGCTTGGGGGGACCAAACCTCCAAGAGCAGTACTTC
>TRBV28|-|few|TRBJ2-7
CASTDPDYEQYF
TGTGCCAGCACGGACCCTGACTACGAGCAGTACTTC
>TRBV12-5|-|many|TRBJ2-2
CASGPQRVENTGELFF
TGTGCTAGTGGCCCGCAGAGGGTAGAGAACACCGGGGAGCTGTTTTTT
>TRBV9|-|-|TRBJ1-6
CASSGGTQSSYNSPLHF
TGTGCCAGCAGTGGCGGGACCCAGAGCTCCTATAATTCACCCCTCCACTTT
>TRBV30|-|few|TRBJ2-5
CAWDGGGAPQETQYF
TGTGCCTGGGACGGCGGGGGCGCTCCTCAAGAGACCCAGTACTTC
>TRBV6-1|-|-|TRBJ2-4
CASTQGGGKNIQYF
TGTGCCAGCACCCAGGGAGGGGGCAAAAACATTCAGTACTTC
>TRBV28|-|few|TRBJ2-5
CASSFVEFGTQYF
TGTGCCAGCAGTTTCGTGGAATTCGGGACCCAGTACTTC
>TRBV7-6|-|-|TRBJ1-6
CASSLGSWLAGNSPLHF
TGTGCCAGCAGCCTAGGAAGCTGGCTGGCGGGCAATTCACCCCTCCACTTT
>TRBV6-1|-|many|TRBJ1-5
CASSDMSLSNQPQHF
TGTGCCAGCAGTGATATGTCCCTTAGCAATCAGCCCCAGCATTTT
>TRBV18|TRBD1|-|TRBJ2-1
CASAFARDRGVNEQFF
TGTGCCAGCGCCTTCGCCCGGGACAGGGGAGTCAATGAGCAGTTCTTC
>TRBV10-3|TRBD2|few|TRBJ2-3
CAISESASGGSTDTQYF
TGTGCCATCAGTGAGTCAGCTAGCGGGGGGAGCACAGATACGCAGTATTTT
>TRBV5-8|TRBD1|-|TRBJ2-4
CASSLYRGWENIQYF
TGTGCCAGCAGCTTGTACAGGGGTTGGGAAAACATTCAGTACTTC